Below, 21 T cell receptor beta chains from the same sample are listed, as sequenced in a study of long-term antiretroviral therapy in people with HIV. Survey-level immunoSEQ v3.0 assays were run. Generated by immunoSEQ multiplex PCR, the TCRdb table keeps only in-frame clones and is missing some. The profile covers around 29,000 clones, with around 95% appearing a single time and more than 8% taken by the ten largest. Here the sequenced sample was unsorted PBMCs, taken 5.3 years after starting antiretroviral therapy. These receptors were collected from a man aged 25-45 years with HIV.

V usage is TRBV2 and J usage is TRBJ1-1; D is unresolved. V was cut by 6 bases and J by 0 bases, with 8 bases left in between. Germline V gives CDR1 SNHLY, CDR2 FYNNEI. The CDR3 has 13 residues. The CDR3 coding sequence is TGTGCCAGCAGCCAAGGCTTGAACACTGAAGCTTTCTTT. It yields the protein CASSQGLNTEAFF.

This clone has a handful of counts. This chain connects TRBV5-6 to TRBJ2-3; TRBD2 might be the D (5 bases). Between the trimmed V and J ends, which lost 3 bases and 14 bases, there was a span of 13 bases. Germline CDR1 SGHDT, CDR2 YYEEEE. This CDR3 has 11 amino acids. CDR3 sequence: CASSSGSWAYF. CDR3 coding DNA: TGTGCCAGCAGCTCGGGATCCTGGGCGTATTTT.

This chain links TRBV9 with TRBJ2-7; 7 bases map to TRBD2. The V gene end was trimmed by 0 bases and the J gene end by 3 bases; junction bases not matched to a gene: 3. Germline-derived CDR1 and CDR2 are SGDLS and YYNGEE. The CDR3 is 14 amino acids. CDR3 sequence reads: CASSVAGGNYEQYF. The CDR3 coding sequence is TGTGCCAGCAGCGTAGCGGGGGGTAACTACGAGCAGTACTTC.

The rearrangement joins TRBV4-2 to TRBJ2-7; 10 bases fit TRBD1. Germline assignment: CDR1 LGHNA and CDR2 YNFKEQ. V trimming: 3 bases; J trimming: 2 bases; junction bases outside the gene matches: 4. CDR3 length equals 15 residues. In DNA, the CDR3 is TGTGCCAGCAGCCATCCCGACAGGGGGCCCTACGAGCAGTACTTC. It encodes CASSHPDRGPYEQYF.

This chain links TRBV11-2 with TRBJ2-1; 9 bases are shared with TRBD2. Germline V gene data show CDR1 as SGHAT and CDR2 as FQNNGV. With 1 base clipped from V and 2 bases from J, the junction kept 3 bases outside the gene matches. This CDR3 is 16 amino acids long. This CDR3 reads CASSLVRTSAYNEQFF. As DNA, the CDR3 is TGTGCCAGCAGCTTAGTAAGGACTAGCGCCTACAATGAGCAGTTCTTC.

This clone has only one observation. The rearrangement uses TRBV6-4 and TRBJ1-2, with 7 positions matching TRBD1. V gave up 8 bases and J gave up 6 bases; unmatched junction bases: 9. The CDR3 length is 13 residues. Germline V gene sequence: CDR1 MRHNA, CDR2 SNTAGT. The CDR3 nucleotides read TGTGCCAGCCTCAGGACAGGTGAACATGGCTACACCTTC. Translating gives CASLRTGEHGYTF.

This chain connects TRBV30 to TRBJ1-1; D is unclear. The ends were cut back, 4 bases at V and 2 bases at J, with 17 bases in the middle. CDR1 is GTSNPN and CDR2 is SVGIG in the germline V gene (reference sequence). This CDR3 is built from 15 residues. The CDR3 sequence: CAWKIMGLGNTEAFF. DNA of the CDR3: TGTGCCTGGAAGATTATGGGCCTAGGCAACACTGAAGCTTTCTTT.

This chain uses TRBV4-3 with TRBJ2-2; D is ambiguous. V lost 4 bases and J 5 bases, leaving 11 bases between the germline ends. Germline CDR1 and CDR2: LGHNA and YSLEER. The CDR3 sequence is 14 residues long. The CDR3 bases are TGCGCCAGCAGCCCAACTGCTAGAACCGGGGAGCTGTTTTTT. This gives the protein CASSPTARTGELFF.

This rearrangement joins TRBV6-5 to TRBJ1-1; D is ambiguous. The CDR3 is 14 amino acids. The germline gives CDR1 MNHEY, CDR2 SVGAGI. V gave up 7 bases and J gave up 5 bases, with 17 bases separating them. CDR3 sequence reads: CASKLGRGRTEAFF. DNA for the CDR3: TGTGCCAGCAAACTGGGCCGGGGAAGGACTGAAGCTTTCTTT.

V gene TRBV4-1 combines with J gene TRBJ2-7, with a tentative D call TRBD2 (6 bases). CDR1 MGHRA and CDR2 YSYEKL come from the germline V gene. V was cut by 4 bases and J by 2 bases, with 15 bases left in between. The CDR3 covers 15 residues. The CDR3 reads CASSLSGRGAYEQYF. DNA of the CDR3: TGCGCCAGCAGCCTTTCCGGGAGAGGAGCCTACGAGCAGTACTTC.

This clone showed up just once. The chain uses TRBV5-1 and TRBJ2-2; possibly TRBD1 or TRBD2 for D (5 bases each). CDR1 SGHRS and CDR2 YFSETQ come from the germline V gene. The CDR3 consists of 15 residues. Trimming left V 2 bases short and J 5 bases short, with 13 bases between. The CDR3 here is CASSFGQGETGELFF. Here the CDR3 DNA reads TGCGCCAGCAGCTTTGGGCAGGGAGAAACCGGGGAGCTGTTTTTT. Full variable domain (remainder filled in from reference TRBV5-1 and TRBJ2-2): KAGVTQTPRYLIKTRGQQVTLSCSPISGHRSVSWYQQTPGQGLQFLFEYFSETQRNKGNFPGRFSGRQFSNSRSEMNVSTLELGDSALYLCASSFGQGETGELFFGEGSRLTVL.

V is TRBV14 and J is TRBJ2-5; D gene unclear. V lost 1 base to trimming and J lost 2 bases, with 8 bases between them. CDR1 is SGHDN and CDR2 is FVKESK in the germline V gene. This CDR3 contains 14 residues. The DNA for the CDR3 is TGTGCCAGCAGCCAAGCAGCCAGACAAGAGACCCAGTACTTC. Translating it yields CASSQAARQETQYF. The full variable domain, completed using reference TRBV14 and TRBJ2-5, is EAGVTQFPSHSVIEKGQTVTLRCDPISGHDNLYWYRRVMGKEIKFLLHFVKESKQDESGMPNNRFLAERTGGTYSTLKVQPAELEDSGVYFCASSQAARQETQYFGPGTRLLVL.

The CDR3 region has the DNA TGTGCCAGCAGCTTAGCTCCCCAAAATGAGCAGTTCTTC. It specifies CASSLAPQNEQFF. The chain employs TRBV7-9 and TRBJ2-1; D not resolved. V shed 0 bases and J shed 7 bases, with 7 bases lying between them. This CDR3 is 13 amino acids long. Germline V gene data show CDR1 as SEHNR and CDR2 as FQNEAQ (reference sequence).

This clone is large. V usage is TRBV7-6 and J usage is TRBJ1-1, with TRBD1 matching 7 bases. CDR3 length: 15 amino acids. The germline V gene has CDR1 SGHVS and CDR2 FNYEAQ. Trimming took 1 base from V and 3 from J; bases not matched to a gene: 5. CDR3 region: CASSLGGGADTEAFF. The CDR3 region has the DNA TGTGCCAGCAGCTTAGGAGGGGGCGCCGACACTGAAGCTTTCTTT.

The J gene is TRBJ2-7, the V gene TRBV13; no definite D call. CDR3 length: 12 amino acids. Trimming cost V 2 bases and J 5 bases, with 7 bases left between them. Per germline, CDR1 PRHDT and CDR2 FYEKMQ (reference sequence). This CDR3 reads CASSLNDDEQYF. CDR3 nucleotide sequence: TGTGCCAGCAGCTTAAATGACGACGAGCAGTACTTC.

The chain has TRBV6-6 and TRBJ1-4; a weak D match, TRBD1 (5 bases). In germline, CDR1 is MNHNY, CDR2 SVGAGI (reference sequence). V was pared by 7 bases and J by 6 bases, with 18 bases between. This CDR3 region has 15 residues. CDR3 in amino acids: CASTYLGAEHEKLFF. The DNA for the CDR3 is TGTGCCAGCACCTACTTAGGGGCAGAGCATGAAAAACTGTTTTTT.

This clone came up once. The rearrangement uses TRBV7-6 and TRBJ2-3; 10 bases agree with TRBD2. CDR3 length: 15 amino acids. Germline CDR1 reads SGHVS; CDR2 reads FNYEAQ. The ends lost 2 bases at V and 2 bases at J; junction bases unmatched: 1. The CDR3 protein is CASSLTSGVTDTQYF. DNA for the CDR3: TGTGCCAGCAGCTTAACTAGCGGGGTCACAGATACGCAGTATTTT.

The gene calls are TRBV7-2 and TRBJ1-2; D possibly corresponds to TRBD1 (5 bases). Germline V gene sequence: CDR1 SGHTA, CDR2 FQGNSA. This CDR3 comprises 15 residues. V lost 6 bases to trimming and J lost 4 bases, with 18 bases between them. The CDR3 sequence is CASSSGPKGLYGYTF. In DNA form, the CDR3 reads TGTGCCAGCAGTTCCGGCCCCAAGGGGCTCTATGGCTACACCTTC.

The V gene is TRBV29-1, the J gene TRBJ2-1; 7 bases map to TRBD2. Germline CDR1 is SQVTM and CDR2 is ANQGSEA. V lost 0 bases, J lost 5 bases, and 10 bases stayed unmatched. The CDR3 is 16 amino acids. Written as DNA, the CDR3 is TGCAGCGTTGAAGATCGAGGTCGGACTAGAAACAATGAGCAGTTCTTC. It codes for CSVEDRGRTRNNEQFF.

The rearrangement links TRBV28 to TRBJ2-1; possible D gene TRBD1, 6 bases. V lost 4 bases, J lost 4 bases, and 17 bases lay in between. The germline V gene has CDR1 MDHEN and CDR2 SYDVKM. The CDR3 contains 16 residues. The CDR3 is CASSSRTAQSYNEQFF. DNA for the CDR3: TGTGCCAGCAGTTCCAGGACAGCGCAATCGTACAATGAGCAGTTCTTC.

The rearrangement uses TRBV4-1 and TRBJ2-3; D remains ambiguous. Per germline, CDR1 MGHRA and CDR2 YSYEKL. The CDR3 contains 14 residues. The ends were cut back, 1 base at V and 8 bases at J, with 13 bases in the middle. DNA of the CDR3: TGCGCCAGCAGCCAAGGGATCTTAGAGGTTACGCAGTATTTT. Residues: CASSQGILEVTQYF.